A selection of T cell receptor beta chains follows, all from one sample in a study of glioma-infiltrating T cells. TCRdb used MiXCR to reprocess the multiplex PCR reads, holding one entry per CDR3 protein. Altogether about 130,000 distinct CDR3 sequences are present, approximately 25% being singletons, with the ten largest covering about 16%. Sequenced input: glioma tissue, nonneoplastic brain tissue, or PBMCs (not recorded which). These receptors all stem from a human donor with low-grade glioma or glioblastoma, undergoing nonglioma brain surgery, or in good health (not recorded which). Both conserved end residues are part of each CDR3. Clone sizes are given selectively: once, few, many, or a class where the clone is expanded.

J gene,V gene,clone size,CDR3 protein
TRBJ2-7,TRBV6-6,-,CVSSPRTGVYEQYF
TRBJ2-2,TRBV11-3,-,CASSLDRSASTGELFF
TRBJ2-7,TRBV4-2,many,CASSQAGTDYYEQYF
TRBJ2-5,TRBV2,many,CASSEIPVIAGVQETQYF
TRBJ2-1,TRBV18,many,CASSPYTGSNEQFF
TRBJ2-3,TRBV10-3,few,CAISDNRGRADTQYF
TRBJ2-1,TRBV6-1,many,CASSRYLTDEQFF
TRBJ2-5,TRBV12-3/TRBV12-4,many,CASSFRDLGIETQYF
TRBJ2-1,TRBV12-3/TRBV12-4,many,CASTLGSYNEQFF
TRBJ2-3,TRBV30,-,CAWSLLSTDTQYF
TRBJ2-7,TRBV6-1,many,CASREVYEQYF
TRBJ2-1,TRBV20-1,many,CSASRGPTYNEQFF
TRBJ2-1,TRBV20-1,many,CSARFAYNEQFF
TRBJ2-1,TRBV6-1,many,CASSELAGSDEQFF
TRBJ2-7,TRBV25-1,many,CASSGDNYEQYF
TRBJ2-5,TRBV12-3/TRBV12-4,many,CASSLQRNQETQYF
TRBJ2-3,TRBV5-1,many,CASSLANGRDTQYF
TRBJ2-1,TRBV28,many,CASSSAGTSGYNEQFF
TRBJ2-2,TRBV28,many,CASGRGGLDTGELFF
TRBJ2-7,TRBV5-1,-,CASSPGTSGSSYEQYF
TRBJ1-2,TRBV27,many,CASSEGGQNYGYTF
TRBJ1-2,TRBV28,many,CASSLWGQGASGYTF
TRBJ1-1,TRBV2,-,CSGTGSANTEAFF
TRBJ2-2,TRBV19,many,CASRPPTDTGELFF
TRBJ2-1,TRBV6-1,many,CASKTGNTNEQFF
TRBJ1-4,TRBV12-3/TRBV12-4,-,CASSSEGREKLFF
TRBJ2-7,TRBV30,-,CASPGEPPKEQYF
TRBJ2-7,TRBV19,-,CASNPGQTYEQYF
TRBJ2-3,TRBV6-6,many,CASSYDSDTQYF
TRBJ2-7,TRBV24-1,many,CATAQEGAYEQYF
TRBJ2-3,TRBV5-1,few,CASSLGAYTDTQYF
TRBJ2-5,TRBV10-2,many,CASSETVAGGQETQYF
TRBJ2-7,TRBV10-3,many,CAISERETGGYKQYF
TRBJ2-3,TRBV6-1,many,CASSPPASMSTDTQYF
TRBJ2-1,TRBV3-1,many,CASSHGGGSYNEQFF
TRBJ2-7,TRBV27,many,CASSLGPGQRSYEQYF
TRBJ2-5,TRBV7-2,many,CASSLAFVGQETQYF
TRBJ2-3,TRBV7-2,-,CANSLGLAGGPRKMTQYF
TRBJ2-5,TRBV7-9,-,CASKRQEETQYF
TRBJ2-7,TRBV4-3,few,CASSQTSGSFEQYF
TRBJ2-5,TRBV7-2,few,CASRAQGGQETQYF
TRBJ2-7,TRBV6-6,many,CASSYSNLGGTLSKQYF
TRBJ1-1,TRBV29-1,few,CSVAPNTEAFF
TRBJ2-1,TRBV6-1,many,CASSRTSGSLYEQFF
TRBJ2-7,TRBV7-3,-,CASSFLGEPYEQYF